The entry that follows covers one T cell receptor (beta chain) sequence. This entry is derived from a study of blood T cell repertoires in COVID-19. This table comes from immunoSEQ multiplex PCR, and its TCRdb copy is limited to in-frame clones, with some not included. The sample includes over 200,000 clones, over 80% seen only once; the top ten take roughly 4.9%. Trimming cost V 0 bases and J 5 bases, with 13 bases left between them. The length of the CDR3 is 15 residues. Germline assignment: CDR1 SGDLS and CDR2 YYNGEE. The rearrangement links TRBV9 to TRBJ2-3, with D possibly matching TRBD2 (6 bases). This clonotype was sampled from a human donor in a cohort sampled during active COVID-19. The sequenced material came from peripheral blood. The CDR3 region is CASSVGGTGGDTQYF. CDR3 DNA sequence: TGTGCCAGCAGCGTAGGAGGGACTGGTGGAGATACGCAGTATTTT.